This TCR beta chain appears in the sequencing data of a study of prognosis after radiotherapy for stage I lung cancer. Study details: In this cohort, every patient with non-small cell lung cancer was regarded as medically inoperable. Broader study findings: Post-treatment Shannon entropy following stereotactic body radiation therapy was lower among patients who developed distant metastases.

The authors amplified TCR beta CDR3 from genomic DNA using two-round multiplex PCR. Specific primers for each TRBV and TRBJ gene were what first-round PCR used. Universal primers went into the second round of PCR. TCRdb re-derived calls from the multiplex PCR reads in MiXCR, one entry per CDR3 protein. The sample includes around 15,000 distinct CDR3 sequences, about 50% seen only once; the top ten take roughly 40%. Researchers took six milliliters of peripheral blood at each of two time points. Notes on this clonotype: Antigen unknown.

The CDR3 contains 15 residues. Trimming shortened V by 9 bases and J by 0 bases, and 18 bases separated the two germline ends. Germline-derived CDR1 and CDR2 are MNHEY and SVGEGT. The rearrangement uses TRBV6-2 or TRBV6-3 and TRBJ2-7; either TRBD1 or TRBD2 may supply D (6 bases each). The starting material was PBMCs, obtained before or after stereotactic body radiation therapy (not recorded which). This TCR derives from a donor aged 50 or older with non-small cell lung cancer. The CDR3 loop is CASSGVDGSSYEQYF. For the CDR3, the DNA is TGTGCCAGTTCAGGGGTTGACGGGAGCTCCTACGAGCAGTACTTC.